These 20 T cell receptor beta chains originate from one sample sequenced in a study of tumor-infiltrating lymphocytes in oesophageal squamous cell carcinoma. TCRdb re-called the PCR reads with MiXCR, one entry per CDR3 protein. The sample lists about 12,000 distinct CDR3 sequences, roughly 50% seen once, with over 25% in the top ten. What was sequenced was esophageal tumor tissue. These receptors came from a female donor with esophageal squamous cell carcinoma.

J is TRBJ2-7 and V is TRBV7-3; TRBD2 agrees at 10 bases. Matching the DNA end better, TRBJ2-1 makes the J call doubtful. The germline CDR1 and CDR2 sequences are SGHTA and FQGTGA. The CDR3 has 16 amino acids. The CDR3 DNA is TGTGCCAGCAGCAAACCGGGACTAGCGAGTTACAATGAGCAGTTCTTC. Its translation is CASSKPGLASYNEQFF.

This clonotype was seen many times. The chain employs TRBV5-5 and TRBJ1-5; D is unclear. Trimming removed 0 bases at V and 7 bases at J, with 8 bases between. CDR1 is SGHKS, CDR2 YYEKEE, per germline (reference sequence). This CDR3 has 13 amino acids. CDR3: CASSLEPRQPQHF. The CDR3 bases are TGTGCCAGCAGCTTGGAACCGAGACAGCCCCAGCATTTT.

This clonotype was counted ten times or more. The chain links TRBV18 to TRBJ2-4; 8 bases are a match to TRBD2. The germline CDR1 and CDR2 sequences are KGHSH and LQKENI. V lost 0 bases, J lost 7 bases, and 5 bases stayed unmatched. The CDR3 loop spans 15 amino acids. In DNA, the CDR3 is TGTGCCAGCTCACCACCGCGCGGGGGGAGGAACATTCAGTACTTC. It yields the protein CASSPPRGGRNIQYF.

This clonotype was picked up many times. The chain has TRBV28 and TRBJ2-3; D may be TRBD2 (6 bases). The CDR3 spans 14 residues. Looked up from germline, CDR1 is MDHEN and CDR2 is SYDVKM. V was trimmed by 3 bases and J by 1 base, leaving 8 bases between them. In DNA form, the CDR3 reads TGTGCCAGCAGTTTTGTAGCGGGCACAGATACGCAGTATTTT. This encodes CASSFVAGTDTQYF. Full variable domain (missing parts from reference TRBV28 and TRBJ2-3): DVKVTQSSRYLVKRTGEKVFLECVQDMDHENMFWYRQDPGLGLRLIYFSYDVKMKEKGDIPEGYSVSREKKERFSLILESASTNQTSMYLCASSFVAGTDTQYFGPGTRLTVL.

V gene TRBV7-9 combines with J gene TRBJ2-1; 10 bases match TRBD2. There are 15 residues in the CDR3. The germline V gene has CDR1 SEHNR and CDR2 FQNEAQ (reference sequence). The V segment lost 5 bases and the J segment 5 bases; nucleotides outside the gene matches: 6. CDR3 loop: CASSDLTSGHNEQFF. CDR3 sequence (DNA): TGTGCCAGCAGCGATCTGACTAGCGGGCACAATGAGCAGTTCTTC.

This clonotype appeared a single time. The CDR3 does not close with the conserved phenylalanine or tryptophan, likely indicating a read error. It is unclear where the CDR3 begins or ends on the DNA, so no DNA is shown, and the CDR3 is as TCRdb lists it. The rearrangement links TRBV11-2 to TRBJ2-7. CDR1 SGHAT and CDR2 FQNNGV come from the germline V gene. The CDR3 extends over 16 residues, inclusive of both ends. CDR3 amino acids: CASSLRLSQETQYFGS.

The genes are TRBV7-3 and TRBJ2-5; no reliable D call. The germline V and J ends were trimmed by 8 bases and 4 bases, with 14 bases remaining between them. Germline lookup yields CDR1 SGHTA and CDR2 FQGTGA. There are 13 residues in the CDR3. The DNA for the CDR3 is TGTGCCAGCTCGTCGGGCAGAGGAGAGACCCAGTACTTC. It is translated as CASSSGRGETQYF.

This clonotype has a handful of counts. The chain employs TRBV7-2 and TRBJ2-7; TRBD2 matches 9 bases. V shed 1 base, J shed 2 bases, and the junction held 6 bases outside the gene matches. Germline V gene lookup returns CDR1 SGHTA and CDR2 FQGNSA. The CDR3 covers 16 residues. As DNA, the CDR3 is TGTGCCAGCAGCTTAGTTAGCGGGAGAATCCCCTACGAGCAGTACTTC. Its translation is CASSLVSGRIPYEQYF.

V is TRBV28 and J is TRBJ2-1, with D perhaps matching TRBD2 (5 bases). V was pared by 6 bases and J by 4 bases, with 7 bases between. The CDR3 is made up of 12 amino acids. Germline assignment: CDR1 MDHEN and CDR2 SYDVKM. CDR3 region: CASSRGYNEQFF. The CDR3, as DNA: TGTGCCAGCAGCCGGGGATACAATGAGCAGTTCTTC. The whole variable domain, remainder taken from reference TRBV28 and TRBJ2-1, is DVKVTQSSRYLVKRTGEKVFLECVQDMDHENMFWYRQDPGLGLRLIYFSYDVKMKEKGDIPEGYSVSREKKERFSLILESASTNQTSMYLCASSRGYNEQFFGPGTRLTVL.

This clonotype occurred once. The rearrangement uses TRBV7-8 and TRBJ2-3; no clear D. V was cut by 2 bases and J by 2 bases, with 5 bases left in between. The CDR3 spans 13 residues. Per the germline V gene, CDR1 is SGHVS and CDR2 is FQNEAQ. CDR3 loop: CASSLTITDTQYF. The DNA of the CDR3 is TGTGCCAGCAGCTTAACAATCACAGATACGCAGTATTTT.

This clonotype was observed at least ten times. The chain uses TRBV27 and TRBJ1-2; D possibly corresponds to TRBD1 (6 bases). V was clipped by 5 bases and J by 3 bases, with 10 bases between them. Germline V gives CDR1 MNHEY, CDR2 SMNVEV (reference sequence). This CDR3 is built from 13 residues. CDR3: CASSDQGYYGYTF. Here the CDR3 DNA reads TGTGCCAGCAGTGACCAGGGGTACTATGGCTACACCTTC.

This clonotype was observed a handful of times. With a much larger clone just one base away, this may be a read error. The chain uses TRBV24-1 and TRBJ2-7; D might be TRBD1 (5 bases). The V end was cut by 3 bases, the J end by 7 bases, with 12 bases between. The CDR3 loop spans 13 amino acids. Looked up from germline, CDR1 is KGHDR and CDR2 is SFDVKD. The CDR3 coding sequence is TGTGCCACCAGTGATCCGACAGACAATGAGCAGTACTTC. This sequence encodes CATSDPTDNEQYF.

In nucleotides, the CDR3 is TGTGCCAGCCTCAGGGGTCCTGTTTTTGGGGCCAACGTCCTGACTTTC. Protein product: CASLRGPVFGANVLTF. This rearrangement joins TRBV6-1 to TRBJ2-6; possible D gene TRBD1, 6 bases. CDR3 length: 16 residues. V was clipped by 8 bases and J by 3 bases, with 17 bases between them. Germline V CDR1 and CDR2: MNHNS, SASEGT.

This clonotype was seen ten or more times. CDR3 DNA: TGTGCCAGCAGTTTCGGGGGAAGCACAGATACGCAGTATTTT. It translates to CASSFGGSTDTQYF. This chain uses TRBV12-3 or TRBV12-4 with TRBJ2-3, with TRBD2 as a possible D gene (6 bases). Trimming took 3 bases from V and 0 from J, leaving 7 bases between them. The CDR3 contains 14 residues.

The rearrangement uses TRBV24-1 and TRBJ2-1; TRBD2 matches 8 bases. This CDR3 region has 17 residues. J gave up 2 bases and V 3 bases, and 8 bases lay outside the gene matches. From germline, CDR1 is KGHDR and CDR2 SFDVKD. The CDR3 here is CATSDPGGGGAYNEQFF. DNA for the CDR3: TGTGCCACCAGTGATCCGGGAGGGGGAGGTGCCTACAATGAGCAGTTCTTC.

V gene TRBV7-2 combines with J gene TRBJ2-7, with 11 bases identical to TRBD2. The J call could be wrong; TRBJ2-5 is a better fit for the DNA end. The CDR3 is made up of 19 amino acids. The germline V gene has CDR1 SGHTA and CDR2 FQGNSA. The CDR3 spells CASSRTGTSGRGGWETQYF. The CDR3 region has the DNA TGTGCCAGCAGCCGTACCGGGACTAGCGGTCGAGGAGGATGGGAGACCCAGTACTTC.

This chain connects TRBV7-8 to TRBJ1-2; D is undetermined. The CDR3 spans 12 residues. V lost 4 bases and J 8 bases, leaving 11 bases between the germline ends. CDR1 and CDR2 (germline): SGHVS, FQNEAQ. The CDR3 DNA is TGTGCCAGCAGCTCGTACGCCTCGGGCTACACCTTC. Residues: CASSSYASGYTF.

This clonotype has a count of ten or more. Since a much larger clone is just one base distant, this may be a read error. The V and J genes are TRBV11-3 and TRBJ2-5, with 7 bases aligning to TRBD1. The length of the CDR3 is 17 residues. The ends lost 5 bases at V and 11 bases at J; junction bases unmatched: 23. The V gene's germline CDR1 is SGHNT and CDR2 YENEEA. CDR3 residues: CASSPPRTGSSYNEQYF. The CDR3 DNA sequence: TGTGCCAGCAGCCCTCCCCGGACAGGTAGCTCCTACAATGAGCAGTACTTC.

Many counts were recorded for this clonotype. The genes are TRBV10-3 and TRBJ1-4, with D hard to call. The germline gives CDR1 ENHRY, CDR2 SYGVKD. CDR3 length: 15 residues. CDR3 sequence: CAPTGSGETNEKLFF. Written as DNA, the CDR3 is TGTGCTCCCACGGGTAGTGGGGAAACTAATGAAAAACTGTTTTTT.

This clonotype was seen at least ten times. The chain has TRBV27 and TRBJ1-1; no reliable D call. This CDR3 comprises 15 residues. The V gene lost 8 bases and the J gene lost 4 bases, with 20 bases spanning the gap. Germline loops: CDR1 MNHEY, CDR2 SMNVEV (reference sequence). Written as DNA, the CDR3 is TGTGCCAGCGGATTCGCGGCCCCGACGCGCACTGAAGCTTTCTTT. Translated, it gives CASGFAAPTRTEAFF.